This T cell receptor beta chain emerged from a study of CD8+ T cells in alopecia areata. Study summary: Twice a day, 5 to 10 mg of oral tofacitinib was administered to treated patients.

The CDR3 sequence is 15 residues long. Germline V gene lookup returns CDR1 SGHRS and CDR2 YFSETQ. With V trimmed by 4 bases and J by 8 bases, 10 bases remained unmatched. Extracted RNA was reverse transcribed into cDNA, the sequencing template. Some clones are missing from TCRdb's copy, which holds only in-frame ones; the method was immunoSEQ multiplex PCR. The data show 130,000 to 150,000 clones, with 51% seen just once and approximately 1% held by the top ten. This TCR was recovered from a human donor with alopecia areata. The chain combines TRBV5-1 with TRBJ1-2; TRBD1 aligns across 11 bases. The input for sequencing was CD4+ T cells sorted from blood, taken at week 0. The CDR3 DNA reads as TGCGCCAGCAGCAAGCAAGGACAGGGGGCGGAAGGCTACACCTTC. It specifies CASSKQGQGAEGYTF. Using reference TRBV5-1 and TRBJ1-2 for the parts outside the CDR3, the full variable domain is KAGVTQTPRYLIKTRGQQVTLSCSPISGHRSVSWYQQTPGQGLQFLFEYFSETQRNKGNFPGRFSGRQFSNSRSEMNVSTLELGDSALYLCASSKQGQGAEGYTFGSGTRLTVV.